This TCR beta chain was sequenced in a study of blood T cells in healthy people across ages. CDR3 length: 14 residues. CDR1 is SQVTM and CDR2 is ANQGSEA in the germline V gene. The J segment lost 5 bases and the V segment lost 7 bases, leaving 10 bases of the junction unmatched. The second PCR ran 7 to 11 cycles with a sample-barcoded 5' primer and J-beta primers. TCRdb fed the 5' RACE reads into MiXCR, producing one record per CDR3 protein. The table records more than 1.4 million distinct CDR3 sequences, about 40% of them present only once. The sequence came from a woman between 18 and 30 years old in good health. Sequenced sample: blood. This chain joins TRBV29-1 and TRBJ2-2, with 7 bases fitting TRBD1. CDR3 region: CSAAKGGRTGELFF. The CDR3, as DNA: TGCAGCGCTGCGAAAGGGGGCAGGACCGGGGAGCTGTTTTTT.